This T cell receptor (beta chain) originates from a study of early T cells in non-severe SARS-CoV-2 infection. Study-level findings and limits: Anti-spike CD8 responses were favored in VDJdb matching, and private and CD4 specificities were missed.

Germline CDR1 SGHTA, CDR2 FQGTGA. There are 15 residues in the CDR3. V shed 4 bases, J shed 5 bases, and the junction held 9 bases outside the gene matches. Concerning this clonotype: Its specificity is not known.

TCRdb used MiXCR to reprocess the 5' RACE reads, holding one entry per CDR3 protein. The sample has around 61,000 distinct CDR3 sequences, more than 9% seen once. The clonotype was recovered from an adult who was a healthcare worker with PCR-confirmed SARS-CoV-2 infection or an uninfected control (not recorded which). The sequenced sample was whole blood. The chain is built from TRBV7-3 and TRBJ2-5; TRBD2 aligns across 8 bases. Written as DNA, the CDR3 is TGTGCCAGCAGCTGGAGCGGGAGCGCGGCGGAGACCCAGTACTTC. It codes for CASSWSGSAAETQYF.